This T cell receptor beta chain came from a study of cytomegalovirus exposure and HLA in healthy donors. Trimming took off 11 bases at V and 0 bases at J, with 13 bases between the two ends. CDR1 and CDR2 from the germline V gene are MDHEN and SYDVKM. The CDR3 loop spans 13 amino acids. The PCR made use of 60 Vbeta and 13 Jbeta primers. Sequencing was performed with immunoSEQ multiplex PCR; in TCRdb, only in-frame clones are kept and a portion is missing. The table has about 160,000 clones, about three quarters seen once. The chain carries TRBV28 and TRBJ1-1, with TRBD1 as a possible D gene (5 bases). This receptor was taken from a female donor in good health and CMV-seronegative. Sequenced sample: PBMCs. The CDR3 bases are TGTGCCGGCTACGACAGACTGAACACTGAAGCTTTCTTT. It specifies CAGYDRLNTEAFF.